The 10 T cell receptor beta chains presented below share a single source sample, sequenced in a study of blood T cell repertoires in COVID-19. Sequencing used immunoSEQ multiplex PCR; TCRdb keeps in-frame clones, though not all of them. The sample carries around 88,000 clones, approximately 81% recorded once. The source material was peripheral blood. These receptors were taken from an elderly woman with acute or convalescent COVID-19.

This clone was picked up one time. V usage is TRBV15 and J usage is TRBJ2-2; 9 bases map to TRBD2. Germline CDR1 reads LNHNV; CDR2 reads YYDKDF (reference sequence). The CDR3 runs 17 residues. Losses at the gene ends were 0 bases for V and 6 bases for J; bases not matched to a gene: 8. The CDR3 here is CATSRDLRGGAPGELFF. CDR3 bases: TGTGCCACCAGCAGAGATCTACGCGGGGGGGCTCCCGGGGAGCTGTTTTTT. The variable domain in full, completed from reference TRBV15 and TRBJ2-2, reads DAMVIQNPRYQVTQFGKPVTLSCSQTLNHNVMYWYQQKSSQAPKLLFHYYDKDFNNEADTPDNFQSRRPNTSFCFLDIRSPGLGDTAMYLCATSRDLRGGAPGELFFGEGSRLTVL.

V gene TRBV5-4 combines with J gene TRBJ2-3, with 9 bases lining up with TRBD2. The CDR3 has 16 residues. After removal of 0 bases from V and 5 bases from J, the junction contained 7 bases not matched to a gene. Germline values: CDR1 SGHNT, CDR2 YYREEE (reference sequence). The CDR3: CASSLAGASGVDTQYF. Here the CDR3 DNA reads TGTGCCAGCAGCTTGGCCGGAGCTAGCGGGGTAGATACGCAGTATTTT.

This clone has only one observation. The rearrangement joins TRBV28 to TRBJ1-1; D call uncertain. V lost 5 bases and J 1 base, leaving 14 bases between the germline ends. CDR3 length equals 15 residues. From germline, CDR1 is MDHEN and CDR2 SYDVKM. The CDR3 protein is CASSQSVGRNTEAFF. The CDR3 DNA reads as TGTGCCAGCAGTCAATCCGTGGGCAGGAACACTGAAGCTTTCTTT.

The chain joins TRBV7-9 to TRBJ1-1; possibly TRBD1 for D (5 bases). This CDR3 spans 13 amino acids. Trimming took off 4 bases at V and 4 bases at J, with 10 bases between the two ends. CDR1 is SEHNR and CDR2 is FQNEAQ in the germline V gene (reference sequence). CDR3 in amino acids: CASSYGAGTEAFF. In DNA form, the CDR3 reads TGTGCCAGCAGCTATGGGGCCGGCACTGAAGCTTTCTTT. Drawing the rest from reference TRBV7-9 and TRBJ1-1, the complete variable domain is DTGVSQNPRHKITKRGQNVTFRCDPISEHNRLYWYRQTLGQGPEFLTYFQNEAQLEKSRLLSDRFSAERPKGSFSTLEIQRTEQGDSAMYLCASSYGAGTEAFFGQGTRLTVV.

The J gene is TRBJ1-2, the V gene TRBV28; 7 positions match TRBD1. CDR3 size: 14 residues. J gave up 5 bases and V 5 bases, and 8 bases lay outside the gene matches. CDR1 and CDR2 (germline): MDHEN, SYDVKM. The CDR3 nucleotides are TGTGCCAGCAGTGCCGACACAGGGGTTTATGGCTACACCTTC. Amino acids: CASSADTGVYGYTF.

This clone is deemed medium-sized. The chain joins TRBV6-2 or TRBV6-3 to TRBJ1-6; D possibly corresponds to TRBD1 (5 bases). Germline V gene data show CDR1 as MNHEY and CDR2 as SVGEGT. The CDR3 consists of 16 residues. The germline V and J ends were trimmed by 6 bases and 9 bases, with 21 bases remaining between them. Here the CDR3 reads CASSPEGWRGVSPLHF. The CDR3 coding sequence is TGTGCCAGCAGCCCCGAGGGCTGGAGGGGAGTTTCACCCCTCCACTTT.

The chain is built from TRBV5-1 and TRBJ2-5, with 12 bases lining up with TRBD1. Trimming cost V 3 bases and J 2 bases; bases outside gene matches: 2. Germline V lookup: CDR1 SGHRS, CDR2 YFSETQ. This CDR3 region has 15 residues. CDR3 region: CASSSGQGAQETQYF. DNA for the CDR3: TGCGCCAGCAGCTCGGGACAGGGGGCACAAGAGACCCAGTACTTC.

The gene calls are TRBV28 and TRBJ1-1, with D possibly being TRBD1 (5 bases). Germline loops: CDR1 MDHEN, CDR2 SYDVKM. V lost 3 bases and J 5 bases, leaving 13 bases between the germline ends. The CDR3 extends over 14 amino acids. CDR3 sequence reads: CASSFQGGRTEAFF. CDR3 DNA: TGTGCCAGCAGTTTCCAGGGAGGACGTACTGAAGCTTTCTTT.

The CDR3 is CASGGLLGLADTNTGELFF. For the CDR3, the DNA is TGTGCCAGCGGGGGACTTCTAGGACTAGCGGACACGAACACCGGGGAGCTGTTTTTT. V and J are TRBV7-9 and TRBJ2-2, with 10 bases fitting TRBD2. V was clipped by 8 bases and J by 0 bases; unmatched bases: 15. The CDR3 totals 19 residues. The V gene's germline CDR1 is SEHNR and CDR2 FQNEAQ (reference sequence).

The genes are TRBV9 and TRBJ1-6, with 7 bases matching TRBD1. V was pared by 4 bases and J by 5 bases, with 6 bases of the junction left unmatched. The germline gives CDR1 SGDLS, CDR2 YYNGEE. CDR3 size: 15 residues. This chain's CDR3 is CASSISGQNNSPLHF. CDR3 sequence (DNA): TGTGCCAGCAGCATTTCGGGACAGAATAATTCACCCCTCCACTTT.